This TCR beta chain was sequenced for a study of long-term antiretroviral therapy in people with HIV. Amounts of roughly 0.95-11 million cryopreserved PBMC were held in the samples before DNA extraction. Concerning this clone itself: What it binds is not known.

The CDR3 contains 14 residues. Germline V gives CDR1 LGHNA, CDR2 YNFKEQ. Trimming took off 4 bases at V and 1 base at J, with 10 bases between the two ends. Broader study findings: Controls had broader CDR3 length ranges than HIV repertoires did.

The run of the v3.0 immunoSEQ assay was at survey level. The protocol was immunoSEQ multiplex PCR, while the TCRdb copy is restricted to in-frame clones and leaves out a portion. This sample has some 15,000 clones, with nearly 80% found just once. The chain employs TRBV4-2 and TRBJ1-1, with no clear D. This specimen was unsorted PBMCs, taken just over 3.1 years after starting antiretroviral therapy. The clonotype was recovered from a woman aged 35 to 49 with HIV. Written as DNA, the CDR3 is TGTGCCAGCAGCCCCGGCCGTCGGAACACTGAAGCTTTCTTT. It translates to CASSPGRRNTEAFF.